This TCR beta chain was recorded in a study of cytomegalovirus exposure and HLA in healthy donors. Primers for the PCR totalled 60 Vbeta and 13 Jbeta. Source study methods: In a later analysis, around 11 million of tens of millions of unique beta chains occurred in at least two donors. The assay was immunoSEQ multiplex PCR, and TCRdb's table has in-frame clones only and misses some. The D gene and trimming were derived from the DNA, and the V and J assignments and clone size from that table. The data contain about 160,000 clones, 65% to 80% of them singletons. Looked up from germline, CDR1 is SNHLY and CDR2 is FYNNEI. Trimming stripped 6 bases from V and 3 bases from J, with 11 bases between. This CDR3 is 13 amino acids long. Turning to this clone: What it recognizes is unknown.

Study-level points and caveats: The later analysis indicated that the majority of CMV-associated TCR beta chains appeared HLA-restricted.

The TCR was taken from a female donor in good health and CMV-seronegative. The genes are TRBV2 and TRBJ1-2; D is ambiguous. The sample consisted of PBMCs. Written as DNA, the CDR3 is TGTGCCAGCAGCCCTCGGTCCGACTATGGCTACACCTTC. Translated: CASSPRSDYGYTF.